The T cell receptor beta chain under discussion was sequenced for a study of T-cell memory formation after mild COVID-19 (dated by TCRdb to the early 2020s). Background for the entire study: TCR sequence clusters from the two donors were largely donor specific. The cohort comprised two young, previously healthy adult volunteers, one female and one male. T-cell clones expanding and contracting after mild COVID-19 in two donors were tracked by longitudinal TCRalpha and TCRbeta repertoire sequencing.

The instrument was an Illumina NovaSeq 6000. TCRalpha and TCRbeta cDNA libraries were constructed by 5'RACE with constant-segment primers, with sample barcodes and unique molecular identifiers being introduced. RNA was extracted from every sample with Trizol reagent. Libraries were amplified in two PCR steps, with a second sample barcode and Illumina TruSeq adapters added in the second step. Sequencing of the libraries was done on an Illumina NovaSeq, producing 2 x 150 bp paired-end reads. In the authors' own workflow: Reads were demultiplexed and collapsed into UMI-guided consensus sequences with migec v1.2.7. Using mixcr v2.1.11, the UMI consensuses were aligned to TRA and TRB V and J templates and assembled into clonotypes. A clonotype was counted as expanded or contracted only if both edgeR and NoisET called the change significant, with noise models trained on biological replicates. edgeR calls used a false discovery rate-adjusted p below 0.01 and a log2 fold-change threshold of 1. As an exploratory analysis of dynamics, PCA with hierarchical clustering was applied to max-normalized trajectories of the 1000 most abundant clonotypes. Separately sequenced CD4+ and CD8+ repertoires were used to assign a CD4 or CD8 phenotype to each responding clone. The public reads were reprocessed in TCRdb via fastp at Q25 and MiXCR, keeping in-frame beta chains. CDR3 protein duplicates are merged, each entry listing the most common genes and DNA. TCRdb, not the original authors, processed these V and J calls. For this sample the table gives roughly 130,000 distinct CDR3 sequences, of which about a sixth were detected only once. Of the sample, around 14% falls within the top ten clones.

Ficoll-Paque density gradient centrifugation was the method used to isolate PBMCs. Paper-wide results and their limitations: The study included only a couple of mild cases, and larger cohorts that include severe cases with pre-infection samples were judged to be necessary. Some responding clones were detected in pre-infection memory, suggesting pre-existing cross-reactive memory T cells joined the SARS-CoV-2 response. Whether the second-wave clones peaking on day 37 were SARS-CoV-2 specific was not confirmed. Contracting CD4+ clones appeared mostly in the CM and EM memory subsets, whereas CD8+ clones were enriched in EMRA. Clones contracting from day 15 to 85 had balanced CD4/CD8 phenotypes, while a second wave expanding from day 15 to 37 was biased towards CD4+.

From V the trimming removes 5 bases and from J it removes 0 bases, while the gene matches leave 10 bases of the junction unaccounted for. Reading from cysteine to phenylalanine, the CDR3 counts 16 amino acids. The entry retains the CDR3 DNA only, 48 bases that are in frame from base 1. CDR1 and CDR2 are read off the germline V gene as SQVTM and ANQGSEA. This clonotype was found many times. The antigen it binds to is not known. Base qualities were left out, and no much larger clone turns up one base away. This TCR was sampled from an adult woman who had mild COVID-19 (a few samples of this study predate the infection). The sample titles of this study are shuffled in the database, so cell type and time point are left out; the donor was told from shared clones. The receptor chain draws on TRBV29-1 and TRBJ2-1; 7 middle bases align to TRBD2. What was sequenced was PBMCs or a T cell subset sorted from them (not recorded which). CDR3 sequence: CSVSGKRGNSYNEQFF. The nucleotide sequence is TGCAGCGTTTCTGGTAAGCGGGGCAACTCCTACAATGAGCAGTTCTTC.